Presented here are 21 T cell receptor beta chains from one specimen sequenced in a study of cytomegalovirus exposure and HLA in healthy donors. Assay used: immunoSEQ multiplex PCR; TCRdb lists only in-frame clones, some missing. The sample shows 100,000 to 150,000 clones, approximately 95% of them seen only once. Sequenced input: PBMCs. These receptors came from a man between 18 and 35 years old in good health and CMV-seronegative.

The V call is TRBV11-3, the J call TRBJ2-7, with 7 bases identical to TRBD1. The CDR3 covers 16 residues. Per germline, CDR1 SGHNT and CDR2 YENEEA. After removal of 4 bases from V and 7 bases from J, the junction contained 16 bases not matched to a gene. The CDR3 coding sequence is TGTGCCAGCAGCTCGACTTGGGGACAGACTTCAGGGGAGCAGTACTTC. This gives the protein CASSSTWGQTSGEQYF.

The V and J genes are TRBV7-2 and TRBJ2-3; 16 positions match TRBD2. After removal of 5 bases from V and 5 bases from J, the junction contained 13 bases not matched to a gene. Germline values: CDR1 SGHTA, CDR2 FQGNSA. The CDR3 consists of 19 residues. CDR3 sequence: CASSGPGLAGGPDRDTQYF. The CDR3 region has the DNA TGTGCCAGCAGCGGCCCGGGACTAGCGGGAGGGCCCGATAGAGATACGCAGTATTTT.

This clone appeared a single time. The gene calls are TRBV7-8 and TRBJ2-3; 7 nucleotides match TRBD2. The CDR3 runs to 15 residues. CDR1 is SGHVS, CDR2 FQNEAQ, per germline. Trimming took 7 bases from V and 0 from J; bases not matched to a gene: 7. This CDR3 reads CASIGWGGSTDTQYF. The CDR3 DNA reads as TGTGCCAGCATAGGATGGGGGGGGAGCACAGATACGCAGTATTTT.

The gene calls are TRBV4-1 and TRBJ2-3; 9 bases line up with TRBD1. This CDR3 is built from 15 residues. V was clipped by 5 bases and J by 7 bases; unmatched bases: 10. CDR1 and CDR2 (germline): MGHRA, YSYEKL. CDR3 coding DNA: TGCGCCAGCAGCAATGGGACAGGGAAACTGTATACGCAGTATTTT. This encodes CASSNGTGKLYTQYF.

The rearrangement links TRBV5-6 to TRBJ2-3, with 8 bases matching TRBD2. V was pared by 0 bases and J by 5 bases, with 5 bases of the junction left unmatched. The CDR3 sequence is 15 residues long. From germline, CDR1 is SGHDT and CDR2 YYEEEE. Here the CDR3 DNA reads TGTGCCAGCAGCTTGGTACCGGGAGGGAAAGATACGCAGTATTTT. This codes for CASSLVPGGKDTQYF.

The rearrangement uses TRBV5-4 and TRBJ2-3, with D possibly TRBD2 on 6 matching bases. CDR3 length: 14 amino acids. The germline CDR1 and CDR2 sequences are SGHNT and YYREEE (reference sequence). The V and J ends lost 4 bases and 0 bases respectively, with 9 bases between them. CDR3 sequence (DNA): TGTGCCAGCAGCCTAGCGACTAGCACAGATACGCAGTATTTT. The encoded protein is CASSLATSTDTQYF.

CDR3 nucleotide sequence: TGTGCCAGCTCACAAGGGACAGGGGACACTGAAGCTTTCTTT. Translating gives CASSQGTGDTEAFF. The chain joins TRBV18 to TRBJ1-1; 10 positions match TRBD1. V lost 4 bases to trimming and J lost 3 bases; unmatched junction nucleotides: 2. Germline V gene sequence: CDR1 KGHSH, CDR2 LQKENI. The CDR3 is 14 amino acids. Looking up the rest from reference TRBV18 and TRBJ1-1 gives the full variable domain: NAGVMQNPRHLVRRRGQEARLRCSPMKGHSHVYWYRQLPEEGLKFMVYLQKENIIDESGMPKERFSAEFPKEGPSILRIQQVVRGDSAAYFCASSQGTGDTEAFFGQGTRLTVV.

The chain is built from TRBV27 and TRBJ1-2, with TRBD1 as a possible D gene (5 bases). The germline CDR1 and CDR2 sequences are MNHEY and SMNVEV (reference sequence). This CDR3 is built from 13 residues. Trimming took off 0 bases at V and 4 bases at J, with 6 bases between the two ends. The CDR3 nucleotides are TGTGCCAGCAGTTTATCAGGGGCCTATGGCTACACCTTC. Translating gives CASSLSGAYGYTF.

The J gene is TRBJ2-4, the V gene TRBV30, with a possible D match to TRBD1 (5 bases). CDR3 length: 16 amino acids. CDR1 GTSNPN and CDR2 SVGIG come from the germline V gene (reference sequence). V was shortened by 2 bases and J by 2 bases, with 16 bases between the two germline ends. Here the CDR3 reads CAWSSPGITSKNIQYF. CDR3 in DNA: TGTGCCTGGAGTTCCCCAGGGATTACATCCAAAAACATTCAGTACTTC. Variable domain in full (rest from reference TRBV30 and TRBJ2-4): SQTIHQWPATLVQPVGSPLSLECTVEGTSNPNLYWYRQAAGRGLQLLFYSVGIGQISSEVPQNLSASRPQDRQFILSSKKLLLSDSGFYLCAWSSPGITSKNIQYFGAGTRLSVL.

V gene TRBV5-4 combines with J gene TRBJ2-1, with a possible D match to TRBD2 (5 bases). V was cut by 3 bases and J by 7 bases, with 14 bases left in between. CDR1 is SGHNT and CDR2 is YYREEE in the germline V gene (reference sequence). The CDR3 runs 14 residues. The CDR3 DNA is TGTGCCAGCAGCTCGGGCGGTGAGGGTAATGAGCAGTTCTTC. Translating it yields CASSSGGEGNEQFF. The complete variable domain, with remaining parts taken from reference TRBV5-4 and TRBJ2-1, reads ETGVTQSPTHLIKTRGQQVTLRCSSQSGHNTVSWYQQALGQGPQFIFQYYREEENGRGNFPPRFSGLQFPNYSSELNVNALELDDSALYLCASSSGGEGNEQFFGPGTRLTVL.

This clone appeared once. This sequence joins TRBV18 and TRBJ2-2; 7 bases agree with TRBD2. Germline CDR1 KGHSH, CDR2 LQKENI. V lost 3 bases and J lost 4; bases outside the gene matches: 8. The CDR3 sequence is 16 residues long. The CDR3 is CASSPDGLVGTGELFF. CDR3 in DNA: TGTGCCAGCTCACCCGATGGACTAGTTGGCACCGGGGAGCTGTTTTTT. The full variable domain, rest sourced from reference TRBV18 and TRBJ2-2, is NAGVMQNPRHLVRRRGQEARLRCSPMKGHSHVYWYRQLPEEGLKFMVYLQKENIIDESGMPKERFSAEFPKEGPSILRIQQVVRGDSAAYFCASSPDGLVGTGELFFGEGSRLTVL.

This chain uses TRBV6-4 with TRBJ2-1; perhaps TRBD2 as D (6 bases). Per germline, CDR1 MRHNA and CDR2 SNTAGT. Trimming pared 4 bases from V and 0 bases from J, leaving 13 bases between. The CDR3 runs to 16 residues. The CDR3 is CASSVEGPSSYNEQFF. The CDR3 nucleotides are TGTGCCAGCAGTGTGGAGGGCCCGAGCTCCTACAATGAGCAGTTCTTC.

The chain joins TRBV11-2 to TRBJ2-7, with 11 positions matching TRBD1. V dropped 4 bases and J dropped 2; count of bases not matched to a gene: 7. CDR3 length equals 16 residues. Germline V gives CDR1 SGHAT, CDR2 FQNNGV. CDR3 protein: CASSSTPGQGAYEQYF. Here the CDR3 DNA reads TGTGCCAGCAGCTCCACCCCGGGACAGGGGGCCTACGAGCAGTACTTC. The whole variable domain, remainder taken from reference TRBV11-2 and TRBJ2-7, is EAGVAQSPRYKIIEKRQSVAFWCNPISGHATLYWYQQILGQGPKLLIQFQNNGVVDDSQLPKDRFSAERLKGVDSTLKIQPAKLEDSAVYLCASSSTPGQGAYEQYFGPGTRLTVT.

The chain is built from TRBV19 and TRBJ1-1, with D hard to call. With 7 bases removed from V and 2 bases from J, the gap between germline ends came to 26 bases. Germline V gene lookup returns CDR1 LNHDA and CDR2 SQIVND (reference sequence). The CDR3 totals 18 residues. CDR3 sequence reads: CASTPGPSGLQINTEAFF. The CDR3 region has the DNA TGTGCCAGTACTCCCGGCCCGAGCGGTCTCCAAATCAACACTGAAGCTTTCTTT.

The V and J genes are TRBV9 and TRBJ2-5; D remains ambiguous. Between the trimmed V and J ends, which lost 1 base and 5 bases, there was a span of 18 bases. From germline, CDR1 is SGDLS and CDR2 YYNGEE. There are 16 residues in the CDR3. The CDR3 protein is CASSVLGTTDRETQYF. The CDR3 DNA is TGTGCCAGCAGCGTATTGGGTACTACGGATCGGGAGACCCAGTACTTC.

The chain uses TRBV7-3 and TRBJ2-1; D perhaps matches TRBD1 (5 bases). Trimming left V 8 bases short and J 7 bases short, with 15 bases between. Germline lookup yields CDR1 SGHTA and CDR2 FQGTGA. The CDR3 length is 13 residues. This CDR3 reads CASGQGGSNEQFF. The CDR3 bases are TGTGCCAGCGGGCAGGGTGGGTCGAATGAGCAGTTCTTC.

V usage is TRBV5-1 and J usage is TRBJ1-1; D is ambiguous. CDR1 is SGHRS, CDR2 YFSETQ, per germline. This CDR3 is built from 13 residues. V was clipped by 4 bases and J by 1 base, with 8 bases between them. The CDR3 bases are TGCGCCAGCAGCGAGAATAGGAACACTGAAGCTTTCTTT. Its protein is CASSENRNTEAFF.

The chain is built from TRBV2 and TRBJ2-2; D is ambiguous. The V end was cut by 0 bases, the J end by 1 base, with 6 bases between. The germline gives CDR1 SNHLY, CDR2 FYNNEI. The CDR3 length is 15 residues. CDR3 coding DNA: TGTGCCAGCAGTGAAGCCTCAGGGAACACCGGGGAGCTGTTTTTT. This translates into CASSEASGNTGELFF.

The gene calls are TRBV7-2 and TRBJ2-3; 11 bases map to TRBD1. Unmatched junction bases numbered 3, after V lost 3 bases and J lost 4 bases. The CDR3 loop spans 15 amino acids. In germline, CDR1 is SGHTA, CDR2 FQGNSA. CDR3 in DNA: TGTGCCAGCAGCTTCCGGGACAGGGGGGCAGATACGCAGTATTTT. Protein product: CASSFRDRGADTQYF.

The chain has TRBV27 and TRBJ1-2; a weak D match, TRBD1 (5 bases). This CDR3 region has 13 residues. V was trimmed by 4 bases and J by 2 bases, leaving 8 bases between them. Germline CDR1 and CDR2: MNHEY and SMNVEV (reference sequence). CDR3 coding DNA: TGTGCCAGCAGTTCTTCAGGGAACTATGGCTACACCTTC. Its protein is CASSSSGNYGYTF.

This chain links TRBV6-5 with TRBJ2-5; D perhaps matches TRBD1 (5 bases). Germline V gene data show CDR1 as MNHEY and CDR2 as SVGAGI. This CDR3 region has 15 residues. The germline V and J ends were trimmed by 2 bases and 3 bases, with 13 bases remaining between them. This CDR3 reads CASSYNQGTEETQYF. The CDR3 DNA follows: TGTGCCAGCAGTTACAACCAGGGTACTGAAGAGACCCAGTACTTC.